These T cell receptor beta chains were read from a single sample in a study of T cells in Graves' hyperthyroidism and ophthalmopathy. TCRdb re-called the multiplex PCR reads through MiXCR, storing one row per CDR3 protein. The sample consists of around 490,000 distinct CDR3 sequences, just under 20% of them appearing once. The sequencing sample was made of blood. Source of these receptors: a man between 35 and 55 years old with Graves' ophthalmopathy. CDR3s include the opening cysteine and the closing phenylalanine or tryptophan. A D gene is named only where the DNA matches it firmly. Some rows mark clone size as missing; the rest say once, few, many or name a class of expanded clone.

clone_size j_call v_call d_call cdr3_nt cdr3_aa
few TRBJ1-2 TRBV20-1 NA TGCAGTGCTAGAGATCGAAACAGGGTCGGGCATGGCTACACCTTC CSARDRNRVGHGYTF
few TRBJ1-1 TRBV9 NA TGTGCCAGCAGCGTAGCTGGTTTTCAAGGTGAAGCTTTCTTT CASSVAGFQGEAFF
many TRBJ2-5 TRBV20-1 TRBD1 TGCAGTGCTAGAGATACAGGGGGCATCCTCCAAGAGACCCAGTACTTC CSARDTGGILQETQYF
many TRBJ1-2 TRBV28 TRBD1 TGTGCCAGCAGTTTCCTACTCCCGGGACAGGGGAATGGCTACACCTTC CASSFLLPGQGNGYTF
NA TRBJ2-1 TRBV29-1 TRBD2 TGCAGCACTAGCGGGGGCCGAAACAATGAGCAGTTCTTC CSTSGGRNNEQFF
many TRBJ2-1 TRBV30 TRBD1 TGTGCCTGGACAGGGGGCAGGAATGAGCAGTTCTTC CAWTGGRNEQFF
few TRBJ1-3 TRBV11-2 NA TGTGCCAGCAGCTCGCGGTCTGGACGGCTCTCTGGAAACACCATATATTTT CASSSRSGRLSGNTIYF
NA TRBJ2-5 TRBV24-1 NA TGTGCCACCAGTGCGAGCGGGGAGACCCAGTACTTC CATSASGETQYF
NA TRBJ2-5 TRBV6-1 TRBD2 TGTGCCAGCAGTTTCGGGGCTAGCGGGGGCCAAGAGACCCAGTACTTC CASSFGASGGQETQYF
NA TRBJ2-7 TRBV20-1 NA TGCAGTGCTCGGGACCAGGGTTCCGAGCAGTACTTC CSARDQGSEQYF
NA TRBJ2-3 TRBV18 TRBD1 TGTGCCAGCTCACCAAGTCGGGACAGGGGAGATACGCAGTATTTT CASSPSRDRGDTQYF
NA TRBJ1-2 TRBV28 TRBD1 TGTGCCATCAACGACCGGGACAGATATGGCTACACCTTC CAINDRDRYGYTF
few TRBJ2-4 TRBV3-1 TRBD2 TGTGCCAGCAGCCCGCTAGCGGGGGGCTATAAAAACATTCAGTACTTC CASSPLAGGYKNIQYF
NA TRBJ1-6 TRBV14 NA TGTGCCAGCAGACCCGCGCAGTCGAATTCACCCCTCCACTTT CASRPAQSNSPLHF
few TRBJ2-2 TRBV28 NA TGTGCCAGCAGTTTTATCGTTCGGTCTAGCACGAACACCGGGGAGCTGTTTTTT CASSFIVRSSTNTGELFF
many TRBJ1-2 TRBV30 NA TGTGCCTGGAGTGTACGGCAGGGCTATGGCTACACCTTC CAWSVRQGYGYTF
NA TRBJ1-6 TRBV6-5 NA TGTGCCAGCAGTTACGTTCCCCTCGGGACCGCTAATTCACCCCTCCACTTT CASSYVPLGTANSPLHF
many TRBJ2-5 TRBV7-6 TRBD1 TGTGCCAGCAGCTTAGTAAGAGGACAGGCCTTTAAAGAGACCCAGTACTTC CASSLVRGQAFKETQYF
NA TRBJ1-3 TRBV9 NA TGTGCCAGCAGTAGGGGGACAAACACCATATATTTT CASSRGTNTIYF
few TRBJ2-3 TRBV3-1 TRBD2 TGTGCCAGCAGCCAAGGATCTAGCGGGCTCACAGATACGCAGTATTTT CASSQGSSGLTDTQYF
NA TRBJ1-2 TRBV19 NA TGTGCCAGTAGTATATCTACGAATGGCTACACCTTC CASSISTNGYTF
few TRBJ2-2 TRBV13 TRBD1 TGTGCCAGCAGCTCCAGGGGGCAAGCCGGGGAGCTGTTTTTT CASSSRGQAGELFF
many TRBJ2-7 TRBV6-1 NA TGTGCCAGCAGTGAAACAGGCGCCTACGAGCAGTACTTC CASSETGAYEQYF
many TRBJ2-7 TRBV5-8 TRBD2 TGTGCCAGCAGCTCTAGCGGGAGTTTGGTCCACGAGCAGTACTTC CASSSSGSLVHEQYF
NA TRBJ2-1 TRBV12-3/TRBV12-4 NA TGTGCCAGCAGCACGGTACCCTACAATGAGCAGTTCTTC CASSTVPYNEQFF
NA TRBJ1-5 TRBV30 NA TGTGCCTGGAGTGTTGGGCAGGGCCGGAATCAGCCCCAGCATTTT CAWSVGQGRNQPQHF
few TRBJ2-1 TRBV7-8 NA TGTGCCAGCAGCTCGGGACGGCAGTTCTACAATGAGCAGTTCTTC CASSSGRQFYNEQFF
NA TRBJ1-6 TRBV12-3/TRBV12-4 NA TGTGCCAGCAGTTTAGGCCACTATAATTCACCCCTCCACTTT CASSLGHYNSPLHF
NA TRBJ1-1 TRBV5-1 TRBD1 TGCGCCAGCAGCTCGACAGGGTATAGCACTGAAGCTTTCTTT CASSSTGYSTEAFF
NA TRBJ2-1 TRBV2 TRBD2 TGTGCCAGCACAGCTAGCGGGAGGTCCTACAATGAGCAGTTCTTC CASTASGRSYNEQFF
NA TRBJ2-3 TRBV7-9 NA TGTGCCAGCGGGGATACGCAGTATTTT CASGDTQYF
NA TRBJ2-3 TRBV11-2 TRBD2 TGTGCCAGCAGCTTATCTAGCGGGGGCCGTGATACGCAGTATTTT CASSLSSGGRDTQYF
NA TRBJ1-1 TRBV7-9 NA TGTGCCAGCAGCTTAAATCTCCTGGTTGAAGCTTTCTTT CASSLNLLVEAFF
NA TRBJ2-5 TRBV30 TRBD2 TGTGCCTGGAGTGTGGGCGGGGGGGCCGTTGAGACCCAGTACTTC CAWSVGGGAVETQYF
NA TRBJ2-5 TRBV29-1 TRBD2 TGCAGCGGCAGGACTAGCGGGGATCAAGAGACCCAGTACTTC CSGRTSGDQETQYF
many TRBJ1-2 TRBV28 NA TGTGCCAGCAGTCCTAACTTGAGTGCGGGCAACTATGGCTACACCTTC CASSPNLSAGNYGYTF
NA TRBJ1-1 TRBV7-2 NA TGTGCCAGCAGAATCCTGAACACTGAAGCTTTCTTT CASRILNTEAFF
NA TRBJ2-6 TRBV30 TRBD1 TGTGCCGGGAGAGGACAGGGGGCGCCCGGGGCCAACGTCCTGACTTTC CAGRGQGAPGANVLTF
few TRBJ2-7 TRBV6-1 NA TGTGCCAGCAGCCCACTACAGGGATCTAACTACGAGCAGTACTTC CASSPLQGSNYEQYF
NA TRBJ1-4 TRBV20-1 TRBD1 TGCAGTGCTACCCGGACAGGGGCAACTAATGAAAAACTGTTTTTT CSATRTGATNEKLFF
many TRBJ1-5 TRBV18 TRBD1 TGTGCCAGCTCACCGCAGACAGGGCGAGACCAGCCCCAGCATTTT CASSPQTGRDQPQHF
NA TRBJ1-2 TRBV12-3/TRBV12-4 TRBD1 TGTGCCAGCAGTTTGGCCCCCGCAGGGGGCAGCTATGGCTACACCTTC CASSLAPAGGSYGYTF